These T cell receptor beta chains were read from a single sample in a study of T-cell reconstitution after alpha-beta-depleted transplantation in children. Using its own MiXCR run on the PCR reads, TCRdb lists one record per CDR3 protein. The table records some 240,000 distinct CDR3 sequences, about 12% of them present only once. Sample: PBMCs from the stem cell graft donor, taken from the stem cell graft. Receptors originate from a human donor who donated a stem cell graft to a child with acute lymphoblastic leukemia. CDR3s include the opening cysteine and the closing phenylalanine or tryptophan. D genes are given only for firm matches. Not every row has a clone size; where given, it reads once, few, many or a size class.

V gene	clone size	D gene	J gene	CDR3 protein	CDR3 DNA
TRBV9	.	.	TRBJ2-7	CASSVVSGPRSEQYF	TGTGCCAGCAGCGTAGTATCAGGGCCGAGGAGCGAGCAGTACTTC
TRBV13	.	TRBD2	TRBJ2-5	CASSPRSGGAETQYF	TGTGCCAGCAGCCCCCGCAGCGGGGGGGCGGAGACCCAGTACTTC
TRBV13	many	.	TRBJ2-7	CASSTSAGVISYEQYF	TGTGCCAGCAGCACCTCAGCCGGGGTTATCTCCTACGAGCAGTACTTC
TRBV10-3	many	.	TRBJ1-4	CAISESWAGGEKLFF	TGTGCCATCAGTGAGTCTTGGGCAGGAGGAGAAAAACTGTTTTTT
TRBV20-1	many	.	TRBJ2-3	CSVWLSATDTQYF	TGCAGTGTATGGCTAAGTGCTACAGATACGCAGTATTTT
TRBV4-3	many	.	TRBJ2-1	CASSQTQHPSSYNEQFF	TGCGCCAGCAGCCAAACACAGCATCCGAGCTCCTACAATGAGCAGTTCTTC
TRBV3-1	many	.	TRBJ2-2	CASSPQGIGELFF	TGTGCCAGCAGCCCCCAGGGGATCGGGGAGCTGTTTTTT
TRBV9	many	.	TRBJ1-4	CASSVEGGSTNEKLFF	TGTGCCAGCAGCGTAGAAGGGGGATCAACTAATGAAAAACTGTTTTTT
TRBV20-1	.	.	TRBJ2-1	CSARPIPGPSIHNEQFF	TGCAGTGCTAGACCAATTCCGGGACCGTCGATACACAATGAGCAGTTCTTC
TRBV7-2	many	TRBD2	TRBJ2-5	CASSLAREVETQYF	TGTGCCAGCAGCTTAGCCCGGGAGGTGGAGACCCAGTACTTC
TRBV24-1	many	TRBD1	TRBJ2-2	CATSSMGTGNTGELFF	TGTGCCACCAGTTCGATGGGGACAGGGAACACCGGGGAGCTGTTTTTT
TRBV29-1	many	.	TRBJ1-1	CSGGQLSNTEAFF	TGCAGCGGAGGACAGTTATCGAACACTGAAGCTTTCTTT
TRBV6-1	many	.	TRBJ2-2	CASSERPNTGELFF	TGTGCCAGCAGTGAACGCCCGAACACCGGGGAGCTGTTTTTT
TRBV30	many	TRBD1	TRBJ2-7	CAWGGQVKIEQYF	TGTGCCTGGGGGGGACAGGTAAAGATCGAGCAGTACTTC
TRBV6-1	many	.	TRBJ1-3	CASIRVRRPGNTIYF	TGTGCCAGCATCCGGGTCCGGCGTCCTGGAAACACCATATATTTT
TRBV11-2	many	TRBD2	TRBJ2-1	CASSSTSGGRNEQFF	TGTGCCAGCAGCTCGACTAGCGGGGGGCGCAATGAGCAGTTCTTC
TRBV5-1	many	.	TRBJ2-5	CASSLDRTQYF	TGCGCCAGCAGCTTGGACAGGACCCAGTACTTC
TRBV7-2	.	.	TRBJ2-5	CASSSLQAQYF	TGTGCCAGCAGCTCCCTACAGGCCCAGTACTTC
TRBV28	many	.	TRBJ1-1	CASTVGGEPEAFF	TGTGCCAGCACTGTGGGGGGGGAACCTGAAGCTTTCTTT
TRBV18	.	.	TRBJ2-5	CASSPKTIQETQYF	TGTGCCAGCTCACCGAAGACCATCCAAGAGACCCAGTACTTC
TRBV6-5	many	.	TRBJ1-1	CASSYGTLAFF	TGTGCCAGCAGTTACGGGACATTAGCTTTCTTT
TRBV6-5	many	TRBD1	TRBJ2-2	CASSYLDRVTGELFF	TGTGCCAGCAGTTACCTGGACAGGGTCACCGGGGAGCTGTTTTTT
TRBV12-3/TRBV12-4	many	TRBD2	TRBJ2-1	CASRSAWDYFNEQFF	TGTGCCAGCCGCTCAGCCTGGGACTACTTCAATGAGCAGTTCTTC
TRBV20-1	many	TRBD1	TRBJ1-5	CSARDWTGVRSNQPQHF	TGCAGTGCTAGAGATTGGACAGGGGTTAGGAGCAATCAGCCCCAGCATTTT
TRBV20-1	.	.	TRBJ2-7	CSARDRRSRNEQYF	TGCAGTGCTAGAGATCGCAGGAGTCGCAACGAGCAGTACTTC
TRBV7-3	many	TRBD2	TRBJ2-7	CASSLLASGSYEQYF	TGTGCCAGCAGCTTATTGGCTAGCGGGAGCTACGAGCAGTACTTC
TRBV7-9	many	.	TRBJ2-3	CASSILLGADTQYF	TGTGCCAGCAGCATACTTCTTGGGGCAGATACGCAGTATTTT
TRBV12-3/TRBV12-4	many	TRBD1	TRBJ1-2	CASSIRDRAAGYTF	TGTGCCAGCAGTATCCGGGACAGGGCTGCCGGCTACACCTTC
TRBV27	many	TRBD2	TRBJ2-1	CASSSTSGSSSYNEQFF	TGTGCCAGCAGCTCGACTAGCGGGAGTTCCTCCTACAATGAGCAGTTCTTC
TRBV12-3/TRBV12-4	many	TRBD2	TRBJ2-3	CASRTSGTDTQYF	TGTGCCAGCAGGACTAGCGGGACTGATACGCAGTATTTT
TRBV19	many	.	TRBJ2-7	CASSATGTPYEQYF	TGTGCCAGTAGTGCCACCGGGACACCCTACGAGCAGTACTTC
TRBV7-9	many	TRBD1	TRBJ2-1	CASSSGTGSYNEQFF	TGTGCCAGCAGCTCCGGGACAGGGTCCTACAATGAGCAGTTCTTC
TRBV28	many	.	TRBJ2-6	CASSFHSSGANVLTF	TGTGCCAGCAGTTTCCACAGCTCTGGGGCCAACGTCCTGACTTTC
TRBV10-3	many	.	TRBJ2-6	CAISPGITSSGANVLTF	TGTGCCATCAGTCCCGGGATTACAAGCTCTGGGGCCAACGTCCTGACTTTC
TRBV5-1	many	.	TRBJ1-1	CASSLGRGGLTEAFF	TGCGCCAGCTCCCTAGGGAGGGGAGGCTTAACTGAAGCTTTCTTT
TRBV5-5	few	TRBD1	TRBJ2-1	CASSRTGTGETVEFF	TGTGCCAGCAGCCGAACCGGGACAGGGGAAACCGTCGAGTTCTTC
TRBV4-3	many	.	TRBJ2-7	CASSQERSTLSYEQYF	TGCGCCAGCAGCCAAGAAAGGTCTACTCTGTCCTACGAGCAGTACTTC
TRBV6-4	few	TRBD2	TRBJ2-2	CASSAKGGTGELFF	TGTGCCAGCAGTGCTAAGGGAGGGACCGGGGAGCTGTTTTTT
TRBV11-1	many	TRBD2	TRBJ2-1	CASSFPGLAGMRDYNEQFF	TGTGCCAGCAGCTTCCCGGGACTAGCGGGGATGAGAGACTACAATGAGCAGTTCTTC
TRBV6-2/TRBV6-3	many	TRBD1	TRBJ2-5	CASRLGQATQETQYF	TGTGCCAGCAGACTCGGACAGGCCACCCAAGAGACCCAGTACTTC
TRBV4-1	many	TRBD1	TRBJ2-5	CASSQMGTEETQYF	TGCGCCAGCAGCCAGATGGGGACAGAAGAGACCCAGTACTTC
TRBV7-3	many	.	TRBJ2-7	CASSLSRETPQYF	TGTGCCAGCAGCTTATCAAGAGAAACCCCCCAGTACTTC
TRBV7-6	.	.	TRBJ2-7	CASSFGEGYEQYF	.
TRBV6-4	once	.	TRBJ1-2	CASRGVESYGYTF	TGTGCCAGCAGAGGGGTCGAGTCCTATGGCTACACCTTC
TRBV6-5	.	.	TRBJ2-7	CASSYRDPAYEQYF	TGTGCCAGCAGTTACCGGGACCCTGCCTACGAGCAGTACTTC
TRBV6-1	.	TRBD2	TRBJ2-3	CASIFIGGGGLTDTQYF	TGTGCCAGCATCTTTATCGGTGGCGGGGGACTCACAGATACGCAGTATTTT
TRBV5-1	many	.	TRBJ2-1	CASSSLSNEQFF	TGCGCCAGCAGCTCACTTAGTAATGAGCAGTTCTTC
TRBV27	many	.	TRBJ2-2	CASSTRTDRWNTGELFF	TGTGCCAGCAGTACCCGGACAGATAGATGGAACACCGGGGAGCTGTTTTTT
TRBV6-5	many	TRBD1	TRBJ2-5	CASSYSDRGETQYF	TGTGCCAGCAGTTACTCGGACAGGGGAGAGACCCAGTACTTC
TRBV28	many	.	TRBJ2-2	CASSFPAGTVNTGELFF	TGTGCCAGCAGTTTCCCAGCGGGGACAGTGAACACCGGGGAGCTGTTTTTT
TRBV24-1	many	.	TRBJ2-3	CATSDGRVATDTQYF	TGTGCCACCAGTGATGGCAGGGTGGCGACAGATACGCAGTATTTT
TRBV6-5	many	TRBD1	TRBJ1-1	CASSPRTGAGTEAFF	TGTGCCAGCAGTCCCCGGACAGGGGCGGGCACTGAAGCTTTCTTT
TRBV12-3/TRBV12-4	many	.	TRBJ1-4	CASRLNEKLFF	TGTGCCAGCAGATTAAATGAAAAACTGTTTTTT
TRBV12-3/TRBV12-4	many	.	TRBJ2-3	CASSSDSTDTQYF	TGTGCCAGCAGCTCAGACAGCACAGATACGCAGTATTTT
TRBV12-3/TRBV12-4	many	TRBD1	TRBJ1-1	CASRVGQLNTEAFF	TGTGCCAGCAGGGTGGGACAGTTGAACACTGAAGCTTTCTTT